The rows below give T cell receptor beta chains drawn from one sample of a study of blood T cell repertoires in COVID-19. The method was immunoSEQ multiplex PCR; TCRdb's version includes in-frame clones alone and lacks a portion of them. The sample lists 230,000 or so clones, roughly nine tenths occurring once. What was sequenced was peripheral blood. All receptors come from a woman aged 40 to 55 who had recovered from COVID-19. Both conserved end residues are part of each CDR3. The D gene is left open where the match is weak. Only part of the rows carry a size: once, few, many, or a class if the clone is expanded.

V	size	J	D	CDR3	DNA
TRBV13	once	TRBJ2-2	NA	CASSLGQFGTGELFF	TGTGCCAGCAGCTTAGGTCAGTTTGGCACCGGGGAGCTGTTTTTT
TRBV9	once	TRBJ2-1	NA	CASSASSQGFMDEQFF	TGTGCCAGCAGCGCTTCCTCGCAGGGGTTCATGGATGAGCAGTTCTTC
TRBV3-1/TRBV3-2	NA	TRBJ1-2	NA	CASSQDRVSYTF	TGTGCCAGCAGCCAAGACAGGGTTAGCTACACCTTC
TRBV10-3	NA	TRBJ1-1	TRBD1	CAISESDRKNTEAFF	TGTGCCATCAGTGAGTCGGACAGGAAGAACACTGAAGCTTTCTTT
TRBV2	NA	TRBJ1-6	TRBD1	CACTTGGRNSPLHF	TGTGCCTGCACTACAGGGGGTCGAAATTCACCCCTCCACTTT
TRBV19	NA	TRBJ2-3	TRBD2	CASSIGLAATLASDTQYF	TGTGCCAGTAGTATCGGACTAGCGGCCACCCTCGCCTCAGATACGCAGTATTTT
TRBV9	NA	TRBJ2-5	NA	CASSVEGGRLQETQYF	TGTGCCAGCAGCGTAGAGGGTGGGAGACTCCAAGAGACCCAGTACTTC
TRBV5-1	NA	TRBJ1-3	TRBD1	CASSPWTGSLSGNTIYF	TGCGCCAGCAGCCCGTGGACAGGGAGCCTCTCTGGAAACACCATATATTTT
TRBV2	NA	TRBJ2-3	NA	CASSELGGGWGTDTQYF	TGTGCCAGCAGTGAATTAGGGGGTGGATGGGGCACAGATACGCAGTATTTT
TRBV28	NA	TRBJ1-5	NA	CASSLGGLRGQPQHF	TGTGCCAGCAGTTTGGGAGGGTTGCGTGGGCAGCCCCAGCATTTT
TRBV4-1	medium-sized	TRBJ2-1	NA	CASSPPGQYDEQFF	TGCGCCAGCAGCCCTCCTGGACAGTACGATGAGCAGTTCTTC
TRBV5-4	NA	TRBJ1-6	TRBD1	CASSWDRVGSPLHF	TGTGCCAGCAGCTGGGACAGGGTTGGTTCACCCCTCCACTTT
TRBV24-1	NA	TRBJ2-2	NA	CATSPSAGGELFF	TGTGCCACCAGTCCCTCGGCGGGGGGGGAGCTGTTTTTT
TRBV7-9	NA	TRBJ2-3	TRBD1	CASSPKGAFSTDTQYF	TGTGCCAGCAGCCCAAAGGGGGCCTTCAGCACAGATACGCAGTATTTT
TRBV9	NA	TRBJ1-4	NA	CASSTGMANEKLFF	TGTGCCAGCAGCACGGGGATGGCGAATGAAAAACTGTTTTTT
TRBV2	NA	TRBJ1-1	TRBD1	CASSLTGGDTEAFF	TGTGCCAGCAGCCTGACAGGGGGAGACACTGAAGCTTTCTTT
TRBV18	NA	TRBJ2-5	TRBD2	CASSPREAGGLADPETQYF	TGTGCCAGCTCACCACGGGAAGCGGGAGGACTCGCCGATCCAGAGACCCAGTACTTC
TRBV6-5	NA	TRBJ2-1	NA	CACRLSLLSYNEQFF	TGTGCCTGCCGACTAAGCCTTCTCTCCTACAATGAGCAGTTCTTC
TRBV7-8	NA	TRBJ2-2	TRBD2	CASSRPQELWSERAGASAGELFF	TGTGCCAGCAGCCGCCCCCAGGAGCTATGGTCTGAGAGGGCGGGAGCCTCAGCCGGGGAGCTGTTTTTT
TRBV4-3	NA	TRBJ2-1	TRBD1	CASSQDSDRGWGEQFF	TGCGCCAGCAGCCAAGATAGCGACAGGGGTTGGGGTGAGCAGTTCTTC
TRBV11-2	NA	TRBJ2-5	TRBD2	CASSSSGGAQETQYF	TGTGCCAGCAGCTCTAGCGGGGGGGCTCAAGAGACCCAGTACTTC
TRBV5-6	few	TRBJ2-2	NA	CASSEGPSRLAGELFF	TGTGCCAGCAGCGAAGGCCCCTCGAGACTAGCCGGGGAGCTGTTTTTT
TRBV6-6	NA	TRBJ2-2	NA	CASSTDTGELFF	TGTGCCAGCAGTACGGACACCGGGGAGCTGTTTTTT
TRBV9	NA	TRBJ2-2	NA	CASSSSVSGELFF	TGTGCCAGCAGCAGCTCCGTTTCCGGGGAGCTGTTTTTT
TRBV6-4	once	TRBJ2-1	TRBD1	CASSVRQGSYNEQFF	TGTGCCAGCAGTGTCCGACAGGGCTCCTACAATGAGCAGTTCTTC
TRBV4-1	few	TRBJ1-1	TRBD1	CASSHPGRGRVTEAFF	TGCGCCAGCAGCCACCCCGGCAGGGGGCGGGTCACTGAAGCTTTCTTT
TRBV7-2	NA	TRBJ1-1	NA	CASSPYRSSNTEAFF	TGTGCCAGCAGCCCTTATCGAAGCTCGAACACTGAAGCTTTCTTT
TRBV9	NA	TRBJ2-1	NA	CASSVAGDREQFF	TGTGCCAGCAGCGTAGCGGGAGATAGGGAGCAGTTCTTC
TRBV18	NA	TRBJ1-3	TRBD1	CASSNRDRVLSGNTIYF	TGTGCCAGCTCAAACCGGGACAGGGTATTATCTGGAAACACCATATATTTT
TRBV3-1/TRBV3-2	NA	TRBJ1-6	TRBD1	CASSPRTGASPLHF	TGTGCCAGCAGCCCGCGGACAGGAGCCTCACCCCTCCACTTT
TRBV11-3	NA	TRBJ2-7	NA	CASSPSFRSYEQYF	TGTGCCAGCAGCCCTAGCTTTAGGTCCTACGAGCAGTACTTC
TRBV19	NA	TRBJ2-3	TRBD1	CASSKWTGGMADTQYF	TGTGCCAGTAGCAAATGGACAGGGGGCATGGCAGATACGCAGTATTTT
TRBV15	NA	TRBJ1-1	NA	CATSRERERVEAFF	TGTGCCACCAGCAGAGAACGGGAACGAGTAGAAGCTTTCTTT
TRBV6-2/TRBV6-3	NA	TRBJ1-2	NA	CASSREDYGYTF	TGTGCCAGCAGTCGGGAGGACTATGGCTACACCTTC
TRBV4-3	few	TRBJ1-5	NA	CASSQEWQALNSNQPQHF	TGCGCCAGCAGCCAAGAATGGCAGGCCCTAAATAGCAATCAGCCCCAGCATTTT
TRBV19	NA	TRBJ2-5	NA	CASRRGRSETQYF	TGTGCCAGTAGGCGGGGGCGTTCGGAGACCCAGTACTTC
TRBV2	NA	TRBJ2-6	NA	CASSTGAGANVLTF	TGTGCCAGCAGTACAGGAGCTGGGGCCAACGTCCTGACTTTC
TRBV6-5	NA	TRBJ2-1	TRBD2	CASRTTSGGYNEQFF	TGTGCCAGCAGAACAACTAGCGGGGGCTACAATGAGCAGTTCTTC
TRBV6-5	NA	TRBJ2-5	TRBD2	CASSYASGGQETQYF	TGTGCCAGCAGTTACGCTAGCGGGGGGCAAGAGACCCAGTACTTC
TRBV11-3	NA	TRBJ2-6	NA	CASSARAAGANVLTF	TGTGCCAGCAGCGCCAGGGCGGCTGGGGCCAACGTCCTGACTTTC
TRBV7-6	NA	TRBJ2-2	TRBD1	CASSPRDRGQTGELFF	TGTGCCAGCAGCCCCCGGGACAGGGGTCAGACCGGGGAGCTGTTTTTT
TRBV10-1	NA	TRBJ2-3	TRBD1	CASSERGQGPDTQYF	TGCGCCAGCAGTGAACGGGGACAGGGCCCAGATACGCAGTATTTT
TRBV13	few	TRBJ2-1	NA	CASSLAARTEQFF	TGTGCCAGCAGCTTAGCTGCGAGGACAGAGCAGTTCTTC
TRBV12-3/TRBV12-4	NA	TRBJ2-7	NA	CASSSNTYEQYF	TGTGCCAGCAGTTCAAACACCTACGAGCAGTACTTC
TRBV7-2	NA	TRBJ2-1	NA	CASSSDSSYNEQFF	TGTGCCAGCAGCTCGGACAGTTCCTACAATGAGCAGTTCTTC
TRBV9	NA	TRBJ2-5	TRBD1	CASSARQGAGETQYF	TGTGCCAGCAGCGCACGACAGGGGGCGGGTGAGACCCAGTACTTC
TRBV2	NA	TRBJ2-1	NA	CAGLKPQGDEQFF	TGTGCCGGATTGAAGCCTCAAGGGGATGAGCAGTTCTTC
TRBV6-1	many	TRBJ1-5	NA	CASSEAPNQPQHF	TGTGCCAGCAGTGAAGCCCCAAATCAGCCCCAGCATTTT
TRBV7-9	NA	TRBJ2-1	NA	CASSWGSGNEQFF	TGTGCCAGCAGCTGGGGTAGCGGCAATGAGCAGTTCTTC
TRBV9	NA	TRBJ1-2	TRBD1	CASSVAWDRGHGYTF	TGTGCCAGCAGCGTAGCTTGGGACAGGGGACATGGCTACACCTTC
TRBV28	NA	TRBJ1-1	NA	CASSLDLRAYTEAFF	TGTGCCAGCAGCCTGGACCTCAGGGCCTACACTGAAGCTTTCTTT
TRBV5-1	NA	TRBJ1-3	NA	CASSLAAGMF	TGCGCCAGCAGCTTGGCGGCCGGGATGTTT
TRBV28	NA	TRBJ1-1	NA	CASIGGDTEAFF	TGTGCCAGCATAGGGGGTGACACTGAAGCTTTCTTT